A single TCR beta chain is shown here with its context. This specimen belongs to a study of T cells expressing NK-cell markers. The V gene's germline CDR1 is SGHAT and CDR2 FQNNGV. This CDR3 is built from 12 residues. For each CDR3 protein, TCRdb gives one entry from its re-call of the 5' RACE reads, without DNA. The sample holds a few hundred thousand distinct CDR3 sequences. This clonotype was obtained from a woman between 50 and 59 years old in good health. The J gene is TRBJ2-3, the V gene TRBV11-2. Material for sequencing was blood T cells: a sorted CD56 or NKG2C T cell subset, CD4+ or CD8+ T cells, or bulk PBMC T cells (not recorded which). This chain's CDR3 is CASSTRLGTQYF.